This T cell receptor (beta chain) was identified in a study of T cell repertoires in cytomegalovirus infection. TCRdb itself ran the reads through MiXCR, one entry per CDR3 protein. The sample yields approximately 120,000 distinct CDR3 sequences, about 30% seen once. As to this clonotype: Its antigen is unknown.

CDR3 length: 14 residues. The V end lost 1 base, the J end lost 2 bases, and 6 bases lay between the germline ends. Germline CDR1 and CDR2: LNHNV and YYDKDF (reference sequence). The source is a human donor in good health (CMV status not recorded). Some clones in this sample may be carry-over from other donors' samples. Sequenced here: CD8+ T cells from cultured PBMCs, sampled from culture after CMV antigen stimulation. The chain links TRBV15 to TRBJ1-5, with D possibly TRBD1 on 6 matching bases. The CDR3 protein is CATSRAGGNQPQHF. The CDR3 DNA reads TGTGCCACCAGCAGAGCAGGGGGCAATCAGCCCCAGCATTTT.